Shown below are 31 T cell receptor beta chains from a single sample sequenced in a study of identical twins (dated by TCRdb to about 2016). The library was produced with 5' RACE. Sequencing was carried out with an Illumina HiSeq 2000. TCRdb's own reprocessing of the public reads used fastp at Q25 and MiXCR and kept productive beta chains. Duplicate CDR3 protein sequences are folded into a single record with the most common DNA and genes. In all, the sample holds 450,000 or so distinct CDR3 sequences, and 24% of those were seen once. The ten largest clones add up to around 3% of the sample. The sample was also reused in another study, on T cells expressing NK-cell markers.

Sequencing used CD4+ T cells sorted from blood. The receptor source for this set is a woman in her late teens or twenties in good health.

There are a few counts of this clonotype. The V call is TRBV5-5, the J call TRBJ2-5, with a tentative D call TRBD1 (5 bases). The CDR3 is 14 residues long. Per the germline V gene, CDR1 is SGHKS and CDR2 is YYEKEE (reference sequence). Deletions cut 6 bases from V and 3 bases from J, with 15 bases between. DNA for the CDR3: TGTGCCAGCACCCCGGGCGTGGACAAAGAGACCCAGTACTTC. Its protein is CASTPGVDKETQYF.

This clonotype turned up a few times. V is TRBV6-2 or TRBV6-3 and J is TRBJ2-2, with 8 bases identical to TRBD2. The CDR3 contains 15 residues. With 4 bases clipped from V and 4 bases from J, the junction kept 5 bases outside the gene matches. Germline-derived CDR1 and CDR2 are MNHEY and SVGEGT. The CDR3 DNA is TGTGCCAGCAGTTGGCTTGCGGGAGGCACCGGGGAGCTGTTTTTT. This codes for CASSWLAGGTGELFF.

The chain carries TRBV11-2 and TRBJ2-1; 8 nucleotides agree with TRBD2. The germline V gene has CDR1 SGHAT and CDR2 FQNNGV. CDR3 length: 19 amino acids. With V trimmed by 2 bases and J by 1 base, 13 bases remained unmatched. The CDR3 nucleotides read TGTGCCAGCAGCTTAATTGCCCAACTAGCGGCCATATCCTACAATGAGCAGTTCTTC. It encodes CASSLIAQLAAISYNEQFF.

This clonotype was detected a few times. V is TRBV2 and J is TRBJ1-4; D is unresolved. Germline CDR1 SNHLY, CDR2 FYNNEI. V was clipped by 2 bases and J by 10 bases, with 5 bases between them. This CDR3 spans 11 amino acids. CDR3 in DNA: TGTGCCAGCAGTGAATGGACAAAACTGTTTTTT. Protein: CASSEWTKLFF. Full variable domain (remainder filled in from reference TRBV2 and TRBJ1-4): EPEVTQTPSHQVTQMGQEVILRCVPISNHLYFYWYRQILGQKVEFLVSFYNNEISEKSEIFDDQFSVERPDGSNFTLKIRSTKLEDSAMYFCASSEWTKLFFGSGTQLSVL.

V usage is TRBV3-1 and J usage is TRBJ2-7, with 13 bases matching TRBD2. This CDR3 is built from 18 residues. J lost 2 bases, V lost 0 bases, and 7 bases had no gene match. CDR1 is LGHDT, CDR2 YNNKEL, per germline (reference sequence). CDR3 protein: CASSQDRTSGRGAYEQYF. The CDR3 coding sequence is TGTGCCAGCAGCCAAGATCGCACTAGCGGGAGGGGGGCCTACGAGCAGTACTTC.

DNA for the CDR3: TGCGCCAGCAGTTCCTCGGATGGTCAGTACTTC. This translates into CASSSSDGQYF. This chain uses TRBV5-1 with TRBJ2-7; no clear D gene. The CDR3 is made up of 11 amino acids. V lost 5 bases to trimming and J lost 10 bases, with 13 bases between them. The germline gives CDR1 SGHRS, CDR2 YFSETQ.

V is TRBV6-2 or TRBV6-3 and J is TRBJ2-7, with D uncertain. CDR3 length: 12 residues. Germline assignment: CDR1 MNHEY and CDR2 SVGEGT. V lost 5 bases to trimming and J lost 3 bases, with 8 bases between them. The CDR3 DNA reads TGTGCCAGCAGTACGGCAGGCTACGAGCAGTACTTC. Its protein is CASSTAGYEQYF.

This clonotype was found a few times. The rearrangement joins TRBV9 to TRBJ2-1; D possibly corresponds to TRBD2 (5 bases). Between the trimmed V and J ends, which lost 3 bases and 9 bases, there was a span of 10 bases. This CDR3 is built from 12 residues. Germline CDR1 is SGDLS and CDR2 is YYNGEE. The CDR3, as DNA: TGTGCCAGCAGCGCCCTGGGGAGTGAGCAGTTCTTC. Residues: CASSALGSEQFF.

This clonotype was recorded only once. One base away lies a much larger clone, so this may be a sequencing read error. The V gene is TRBV29-1, the J gene TRBJ2-5, with 8 bases that match TRBD1. Germline CDR1 reads SQVTM; CDR2 reads ANQGSEA. J was trimmed by 7 bases and V by 8 bases; bases with no gene match: 15. The CDR3 contains 14 residues. For the CDR3, the DNA is TGCAGCCTGGGGCAGGGGGCTTTGGGAGGGACCCAGTACTTC. It specifies CSLGQGALGGTQYF.

This chain connects TRBV5-1 to TRBJ2-3, with D hard to call. CDR1 SGHRS and CDR2 YFSETQ come from the germline V gene. The CDR3 runs to 11 residues. The V end lost 2 bases, the J end lost 10 bases, and 8 bases lay between the germline ends. CDR3 sequence: CASSLRDAQYF. The CDR3 bases are TGCGCCAGCAGCTTAAGGGATGCGCAGTATTTT. Filled out from reference TRBV5-1 and TRBJ2-3, the complete variable domain reads KAGVTQTPRYLIKTRGQQVTLSCSPISGHRSVSWYQQTPGQGLQFLFEYFSETQRNKGNFPGRFSGRQFSNSRSEMNVSTLELGDSALYLCASSLRDAQYFGPGTRLTVL.

V and J are TRBV10-2 and TRBJ2-7; the D gene could be TRBD1 or TRBD2 (5 bases each). V shed 6 bases and J shed 3 bases, with 12 bases lying between them. CDR1 is WSHSY, CDR2 SAAADI, per germline. The CDR3 sequence is 13 residues long. The DNA for the CDR3 is TGCGCCAGCAGCCGGGACGGAATCTACGAGCAGTACTTC. This gives the protein CASSRDGIYEQYF.

This clonotype was counted a few times. This chain links TRBV20-1 with TRBJ1-2; the D gene is possibly TRBD1 (6 bases). CDR3 length: 12 residues. Germline V lookup: CDR1 DFQATT, CDR2 SNEGSKA (reference sequence). CDR3: CSTNLQGFGYTF. The CDR3 DNA sequence: TGCAGCACCAATCTACAGGGTTTCGGCTACACCTTC.

This chain links TRBV28 with TRBJ1-4; 11 bases line up with TRBD1. The V and J ends lost 3 bases and 5 bases, in that order; junction bases with no gene match: 2. This CDR3 region has 15 residues. In germline, CDR1 is MDHEN, CDR2 SYDVKM. CDR3 amino acids: CASSFGDRGNEKLFF. The CDR3 nucleotides read TGTGCCAGCAGTTTTGGGGACAGGGGGAATGAAAAACTGTTTTTT. Together with reference TRBV28 and TRBJ1-4, the CDR3 gives the full variable domain: DVKVTQSSRYLVKRTGEKVFLECVQDMDHENMFWYRQDPGLGLRLIYFSYDVKMKEKGDIPEGYSVSREKKERFSLILESASTNQTSMYLCASSFGDRGNEKLFFGSGTQLSVL.

The chain carries TRBV6-1 and TRBJ1-5; 9 nucleotides agree with TRBD1. The trim removed 5 bases at V and 6 bases at J, leaving 8 bases unmatched. CDR1 and CDR2 from the germline V gene are MNHNS and SASEGT. The CDR3 is 15 amino acids. The CDR3 bases are TGTGCCAGCAGTAAAACAGGGGGCGCATCTCAGCCCCAGCATTTT. It specifies CASSKTGGASQPQHF.

The V call is TRBV10-1, the J call TRBJ2-4; D call uncertain. CDR3 length: 15 residues. Trimming pared 0 bases from V and 0 bases from J, leaving 6 bases between. From germline, CDR1 is WNHNN and CDR2 SYGVQD (reference sequence). The CDR3 DNA reads as TGCGCCAGCAGTGAGTCTGTGGGAGCCAAAAACATTCAGTACTTC. This sequence encodes CASSESVGAKNIQYF.

This clonotype occurred a few times. The chain recombines TRBV7-9 with TRBJ2-1, with a weak D call TRBD1 (6 bases). The V gene's germline CDR1 is SEHNR and CDR2 FQNEAQ (reference sequence). The CDR3 has 13 amino acids. V lost 2 bases to trimming and J lost 8 bases, with 10 bases between them. The CDR3 loop is CASSLSRGYEQFF. For the CDR3, the DNA is TGTGCCAGCAGCTTATCGAGGGGGTATGAGCAGTTCTTC. Full variable domain (rest looked up from reference TRBV7-9 and TRBJ2-1): DTGVSQNPRHKITKRGQNVTFRCDPISEHNRLYWYRQTLGQGPEFLTYFQNEAQLEKSRLLSDRFSAERPKGSFSTLEIQRTEQGDSAMYLCASSLSRGYEQFFGPGTRLTVL.

This clonotype was counted between two and nine times. The genes are TRBV9 and TRBJ2-2; D unresolved. The V gene's germline CDR1 is SGDLS and CDR2 YYNGEE. The CDR3 totals 15 residues. V lost 4 bases and J lost 1, with 11 bases in between. The CDR3 loop is CASSPGHKNTGELFF. The CDR3 DNA is TGTGCCAGCAGCCCCGGGCACAAGAACACCGGGGAGCTGTTTTTT.

This clonotype came up a few times. The chain employs TRBV5-4 and TRBJ1-1; D gene uncertain. V was trimmed by 3 bases and J by 1 base, leaving 13 bases between them. Germline V gene data show CDR1 as SGHNT and CDR2 as YYREEE (reference sequence). This CDR3 comprises 15 residues. The CDR3 DNA is TGTGCCAGCAGCTCGGTTTCTTATAAGAACACTGAAGCTTTCTTT. This translates into CASSSVSYKNTEAFF.

This chain connects TRBV6-5 to TRBJ2-7; possible D gene TRBD1, 6 bases. V was clipped by 7 bases and J by 4 bases, with 11 bases between them. The CDR3 is 12 amino acids. The germline V gene encodes CDR1 MNHEY and CDR2 SVGAGI. The CDR3 protein is CASKQGTYEQYF. In DNA, the CDR3 is TGTGCCAGCAAACAGGGAACGTACGAGCAGTACTTC.

The V call is TRBV5-1, the J call TRBJ2-5; 7 bases are shared with TRBD2. The CDR3 is 17 amino acids. Trimming removed 4 bases from V and 4 bases from J; junction bases left unmatched: 16. CDR1 and CDR2 (germline): SGHRS, YFSETQ. The CDR3 sequence is CASSRGGTGAGTETQYF. In nucleotides, the CDR3 is TGCGCCAGCAGCCGCGGGGGTACAGGCGCAGGGACAGAGACCCAGTACTTC.

The CDR3, as DNA: TGTGCCAGCAGCCCTTCCCTCCCCGGATACAATGAGCAGTTCTTC. Translated, it gives CASSPSLPGYNEQFF. The chain uses TRBV2 and TRBJ2-1, with unresolved D. Trimming took 6 bases from V and 4 from J, leaving 16 bases between them. Germline-derived CDR1 and CDR2 are SNHLY and FYNNEI. The length of the CDR3 is 15 residues.

The chain employs TRBV4-3 and TRBJ2-7, with D uncertain. The germline V gene encodes CDR1 LGHNA and CDR2 YSLEER. The CDR3 runs to 15 residues. Trimming removed 0 bases at V and 2 bases at J, with 11 bases between. The CDR3 nucleotides read TGCGCCAGCAGCCAAGAGCTACTTCCTGCCTACGAGCAGTACTTC. Its translation: CASSQELLPAYEQYF.

The chain carries TRBV2 and TRBJ2-1; D gene ambiguous. Germline CDR1 is SNHLY and CDR2 is FYNNEI. This CDR3 is 11 amino acids long. With 8 bases removed from V and 8 bases from J, the gap between germline ends came to 10 bases. The CDR3 nucleotides are TGTGCCAGCGGGCCCCACGATGAGCAGTTCTTC. Protein product: CASGPHDEQFF.

This clonotype was seen a few times. The chain uses TRBV10-3 and TRBJ1-2; 9 bases match TRBD1. CDR3 length equals 14 residues. CDR1 and CDR2 from the germline V gene are ENHRY and SYGVKD. Trimming took 4 bases from V and 5 from J; bases not matched to a gene: 5. CDR3 DNA: TGTGCCATCAGTGGGACAGGGGAAGGATATGGCTACACCTTC. Protein product: CAISGTGEGYGYTF.

This clonotype has a handful of counts. J is TRBJ2-3 and V is TRBV14; 13 nucleotides agree with TRBD2. The CDR3 extends over 17 amino acids. The germline V gene encodes CDR1 SGHDN and CDR2 FVKESK. The trim removed 1 base at V and 4 bases at J, leaving 5 bases unmatched. The CDR3 reads CASSQGGTSGIPDTQYF. The DNA of the CDR3 is TGTGCCAGCAGCCAAGGTGGGACTAGCGGGATTCCAGATACGCAGTATTTT.

This clonotype was counted only a few times. V and J are TRBV18 and TRBJ1-2, with a possible D match to TRBD1 (6 bases). Trimming left V 3 bases short and J 3 bases short, with 14 bases between. CDR3 size: 15 residues. The germline V gene has CDR1 KGHSH and CDR2 LQKENI. The CDR3 loop reads CASSPNHRADYGYTF. Here the CDR3 DNA reads TGTGCCAGCTCACCGAATCACAGGGCTGACTATGGCTACACCTTC.

The sample holds many counts of this clonotype. The V gene is TRBV5-1, the J gene TRBJ1-1, with D unclear. Per germline, CDR1 SGHRS and CDR2 YFSETQ. There are 12 residues in the CDR3. Trimming removed 1 base from V and 10 bases from J, with 11 bases in between. The CDR3 nucleotides read TGCGCCAGCAGCTTGCAAGGCAACGGAGCTTTCTTT. Encoded protein: CASSLQGNGAFF.

This clonotype was seen only a few times. The V call is TRBV5-1, the J call TRBJ2-7; D is unresolved. The germline gives CDR1 SGHRS, CDR2 YFSETQ. The germline V and J ends were trimmed by 0 bases and 6 bases, with 19 bases remaining between them. This CDR3 has 16 residues. As DNA, the CDR3 is TGCGCCAGCAGCTTGGGTATTAGCTCTCTCTTGGGCGAGCAGTACTTC. Amino acids: CASSLGISSLLGEQYF.

This sequence joins TRBV25-1 and TRBJ2-7; D remains ambiguous. Germline V gene lookup returns CDR1 MGHDK and CDR2 SYGVNS. The CDR3 has 11 residues. Trimming removed 6 bases from V and 3 bases from J, with 6 bases in between. CDR3 DNA sequence: TGTGCCAGCAGGCACCTCTACGAGCAGTACTTC. Amino acid sequence: CASRHLYEQYF.

This clonotype came up a few times. The chain uses TRBV20-1 and TRBJ2-1, with a weak D call TRBD1 (6 bases). Trimming shortened V by 5 bases and J by 8 bases, and 19 bases separated the two germline ends. Germline V gene data show CDR1 as DFQATT and CDR2 as SNEGSKA (reference sequence). This CDR3 comprises 14 residues. CDR3 residues: CSAQTGHPRDEQFF. The CDR3 DNA sequence: TGCAGTGCTCAAACGGGACACCCTAGGGATGAGCAGTTCTTC.

This clonotype turned up a few times. The chain employs TRBV6-5 and TRBJ2-1; 7 bases map to TRBD2. This CDR3 is built from 17 residues. CDR1 MNHEY and CDR2 SVGAGI come from the germline V gene. The ends lost 0 bases at V and 3 bases at J; junction bases unmatched: 8. The CDR3 nucleotides read TGTGCCAGCAGTTACTCGTCCGCAGCGGGGATCTACAATGAGCAGTTCTTC. It is translated as CASSYSSAAGIYNEQFF.